The TCR beta chain described here comes from a study of blood T cell repertoires in COVID-19. Study background: Specimens from acute and convalescent COVID-19 originated in the United States, Italy and Spain. PBMCs, B-cell-depleted T cells, or T cells provided the cDNA or gDNA that made up the material.

Authors' data handling: Amplification from reference gene primers served as the basis for estimated nucleated cell counts. Generated by immunoSEQ multiplex PCR, the TCRdb table keeps only in-frame clones and is missing some. D and trimming come from the DNA, and the V and J calls and clone size come from that table. The sample consists of about 260,000 clones, over 75% of them appearing once. There are 16 residues in the CDR3. The germline gives CDR1 MNHEY, CDR2 SVGEGT. The V segment lost 2 bases and the J segment 2 bases; nucleotides outside the gene matches: 5. The chain couples TRBV6-2 or TRBV6-3 to TRBJ2-7; TRBD2 matches at 11 bases. The TCR originated in a human donor in a cohort sampled during active COVID-19. Sequenced input: peripheral blood. The CDR3 coding sequence is TGTGCCAGCAGTTACGCGCTAGCGGGGGGTACCTACGAGCAGTACTTC. This codes for CASSYALAGGTYEQYF.